These T cell receptor beta chains were read from a single sample in a study of OX40 agonist ivuxolimab in advanced cancers. Sequenced by immunoSEQ multiplex PCR; TCRdb stores in-frame clones only, minus some. The profile shows over 40,000 clones, over 80% of them singletons. The source was CD4+ or CD8+ T cells sorted from blood, collected in a trial of the OX40 agonist ivuxolimab. These receptor sequences come from an adult with an advanced solid tumor such as melanoma, head and neck, liver or kidney cancer. CDR3s leave out the opening cysteine and the closing phenylalanine or tryptophan.

j_call,cdr3_length,v_call,cdr3_aa
TRBJ1-1,11,TRBV11-3,ASSRQGNTEAF
TRBJ2-1,15,TRBV5-4,ASSLGGIPREGGEQF
TRBJ1-1,12,TRBV18,ASSPPLSGTEAF
TRBJ1-5,10,TRBV30,AWSVSNQPQH
TRBJ1-2,10,TRBV2,ASLRMGYGYT
TRBJ2-2,11,TRBV2,ASIGGVTGELF
TRBJ1-4,13,TRBV7-9,ASSLAGATNEKLF
TRBJ1-2,9,TRBV6-6,ASLSKGGIN
TRBJ2-3,13,TRBV9,ASSGRDRLTDTQY
TRBJ1-4,13,TRBV5-1,ASSLLGITNEKLF
TRBJ2-7,14,TRBV6-5,ASSYPGDRRRGEQY
TRBJ1-2,9,TRBV30,AWRQEYGYT
TRBJ2-5,13,TRBV9,ASSLAGQGAETQY
TRBJ1-3,12,TRBV13,ASKSWSSGNTIY
TRBJ1-5,14,TRBV6-6,ASSSTGGDSNQPQH
TRBJ2-7,12,TRBV6-6,ASSYSDRAYEQY
TRBJ1-2,13,TRBV5-1,ASSTSFEAHYGYT
TRBJ2-7,12,TRBV21-1,ASSNRDNSYEQY
TRBJ1-1,10,TRBV18,ASSPDSTEAF
TRBJ1-1,12,TRBV5-6,ASSARVRGTEAF
TRBJ1-3,16,TRBV28,ASSLGGRGRSSGNTIY
TRBJ2-1,14,TRBV11-2,ASSPDGRRSYNEQF
TRBJ1-1,15,TRBV28,ASIKAGDRIMNTEAF